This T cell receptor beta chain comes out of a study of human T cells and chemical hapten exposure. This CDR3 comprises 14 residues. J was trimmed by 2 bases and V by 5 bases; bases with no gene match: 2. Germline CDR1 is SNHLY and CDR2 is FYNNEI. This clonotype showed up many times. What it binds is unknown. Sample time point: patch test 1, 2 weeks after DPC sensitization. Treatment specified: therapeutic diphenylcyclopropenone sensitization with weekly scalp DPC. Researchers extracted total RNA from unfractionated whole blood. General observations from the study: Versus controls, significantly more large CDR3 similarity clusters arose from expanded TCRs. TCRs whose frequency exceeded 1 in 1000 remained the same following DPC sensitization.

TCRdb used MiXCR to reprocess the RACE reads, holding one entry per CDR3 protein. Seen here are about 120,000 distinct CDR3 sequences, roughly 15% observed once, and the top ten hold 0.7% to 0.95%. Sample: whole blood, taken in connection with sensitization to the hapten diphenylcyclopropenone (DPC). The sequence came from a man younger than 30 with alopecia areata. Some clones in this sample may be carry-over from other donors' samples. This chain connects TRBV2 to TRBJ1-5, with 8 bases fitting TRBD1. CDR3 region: CASSYRGGNQPQHF. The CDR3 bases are TGTGCCAGCAGTTACAGGGGGGGCAATCAGCCCCAGCATTTT.